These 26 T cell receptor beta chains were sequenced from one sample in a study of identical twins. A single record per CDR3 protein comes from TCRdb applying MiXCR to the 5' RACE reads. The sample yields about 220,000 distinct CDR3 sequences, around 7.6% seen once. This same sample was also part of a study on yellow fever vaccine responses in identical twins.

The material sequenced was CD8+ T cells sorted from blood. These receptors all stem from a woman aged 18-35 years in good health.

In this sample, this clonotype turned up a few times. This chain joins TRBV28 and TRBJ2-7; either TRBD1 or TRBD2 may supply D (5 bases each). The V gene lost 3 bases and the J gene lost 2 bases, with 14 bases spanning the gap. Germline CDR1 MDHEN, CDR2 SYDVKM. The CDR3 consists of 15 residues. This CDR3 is CASSFGEGSTYEQYF. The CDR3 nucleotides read TGTGCCAGCAGTTTTGGCGAGGGGTCTACCTACGAGCAGTACTTC.

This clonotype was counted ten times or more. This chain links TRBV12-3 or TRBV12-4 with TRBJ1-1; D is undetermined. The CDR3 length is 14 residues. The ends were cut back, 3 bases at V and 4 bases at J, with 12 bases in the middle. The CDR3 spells CASSFGAGSTEAFF. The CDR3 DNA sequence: TGTGCCAGCAGTTTTGGCGCCGGGAGCACTGAAGCTTTCTTT.

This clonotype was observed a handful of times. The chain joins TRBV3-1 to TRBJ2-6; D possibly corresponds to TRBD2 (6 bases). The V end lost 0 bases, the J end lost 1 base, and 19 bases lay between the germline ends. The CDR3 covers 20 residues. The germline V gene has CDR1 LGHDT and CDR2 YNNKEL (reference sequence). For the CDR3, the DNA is TGTGCCAGCAGCCAAGATCAGTCCAGGGACTTTTGGTCTGGGGCCAACGTCCTGACTTTC. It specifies CASSQDQSRDFWSGANVLTF.

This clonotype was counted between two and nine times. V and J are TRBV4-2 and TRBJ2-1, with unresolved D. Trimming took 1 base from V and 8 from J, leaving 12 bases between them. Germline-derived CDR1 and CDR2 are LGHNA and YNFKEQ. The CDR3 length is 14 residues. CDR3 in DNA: TGTGCCAGCAGCCAAGTTCAAGATTTCGATGAGCAGTTCTTC. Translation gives CASSQVQDFDEQFF.

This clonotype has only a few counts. CDR3 DNA sequence: TGTGCCAGCAGCTTGGCGGGGGGTTGGGGATATGAGCAGTTCTTC. Protein product: CASSLAGGWGYEQFF. V gene TRBV5-6 combines with J gene TRBJ2-1; 7 bases agree with TRBD2. V lost 0 bases, J lost 8 bases, and 8 bases stayed unmatched. CDR1 and CDR2 (germline): SGHDT, YYEEEE. The CDR3 consists of 15 residues.

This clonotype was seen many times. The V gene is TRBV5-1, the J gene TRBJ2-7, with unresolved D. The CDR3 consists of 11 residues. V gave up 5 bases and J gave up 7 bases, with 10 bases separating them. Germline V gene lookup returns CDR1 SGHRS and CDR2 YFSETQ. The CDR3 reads CASRTGVEQYF. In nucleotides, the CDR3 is TGCGCCAGCAGAACCGGAGTGGAGCAGTACTTC.

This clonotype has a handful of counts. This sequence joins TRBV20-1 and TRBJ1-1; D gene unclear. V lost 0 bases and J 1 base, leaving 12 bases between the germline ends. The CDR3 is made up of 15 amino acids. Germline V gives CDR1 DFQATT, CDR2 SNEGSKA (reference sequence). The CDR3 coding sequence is TGCAGTGCTAGAGATTTATTCGGCACGAACACTGAAGCTTTCTTT. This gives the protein CSARDLFGTNTEAFF.

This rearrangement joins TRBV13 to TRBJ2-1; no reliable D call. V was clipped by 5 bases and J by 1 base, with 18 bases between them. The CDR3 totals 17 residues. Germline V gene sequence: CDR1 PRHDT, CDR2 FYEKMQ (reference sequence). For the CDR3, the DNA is TGTGCCAGCAGCCCCCAGGTGGCTTCAAAATCCTACAATGAGCAGTTCTTC. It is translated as CASSPQVASKSYNEQFF.

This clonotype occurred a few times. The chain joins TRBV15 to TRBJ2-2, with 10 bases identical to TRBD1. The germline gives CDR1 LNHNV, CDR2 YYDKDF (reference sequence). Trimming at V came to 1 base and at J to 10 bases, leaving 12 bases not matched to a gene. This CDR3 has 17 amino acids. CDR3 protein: CATSRVKTGGASEELFF. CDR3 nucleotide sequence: TGTGCCACCAGCAGAGTAAAGACAGGGGGCGCTTCCGAGGAGCTGTTTTTT.

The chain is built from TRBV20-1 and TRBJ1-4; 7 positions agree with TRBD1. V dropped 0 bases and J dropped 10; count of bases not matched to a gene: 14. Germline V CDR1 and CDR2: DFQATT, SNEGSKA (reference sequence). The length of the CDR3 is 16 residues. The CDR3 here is CSARDLGQLDSGKLFF. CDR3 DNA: TGCAGTGCTAGAGACTTGGGACAGCTCGATTCCGGAAAACTGTTTTTT.

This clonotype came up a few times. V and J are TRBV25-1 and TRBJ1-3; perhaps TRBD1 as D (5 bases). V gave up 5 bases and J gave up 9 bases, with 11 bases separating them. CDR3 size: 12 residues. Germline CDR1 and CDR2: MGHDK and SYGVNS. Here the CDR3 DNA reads TGTGCCAGCAGTCGGCTGAGGGGCACCATATATTTT. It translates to CASSRLRGTIYF.

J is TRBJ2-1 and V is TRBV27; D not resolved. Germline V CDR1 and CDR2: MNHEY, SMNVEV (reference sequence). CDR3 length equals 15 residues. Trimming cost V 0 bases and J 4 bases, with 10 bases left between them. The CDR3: CASSLSSFPYNEQFF. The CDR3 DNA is TGTGCCAGCAGTTTATCGAGTTTCCCGTACAATGAGCAGTTCTTC.

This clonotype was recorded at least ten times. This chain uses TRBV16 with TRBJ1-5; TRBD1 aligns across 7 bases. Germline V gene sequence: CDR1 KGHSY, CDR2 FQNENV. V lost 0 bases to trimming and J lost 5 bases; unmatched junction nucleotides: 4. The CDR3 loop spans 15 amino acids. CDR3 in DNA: TGTGCCAGCAGCCAATCGGGCAGGGGGGATCAGCCCCAGCATTTT. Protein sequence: CASSQSGRGDQPQHF.

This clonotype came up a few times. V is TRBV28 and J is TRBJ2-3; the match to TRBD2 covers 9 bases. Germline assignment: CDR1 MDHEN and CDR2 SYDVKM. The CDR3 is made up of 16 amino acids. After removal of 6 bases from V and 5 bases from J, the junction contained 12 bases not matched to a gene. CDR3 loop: CASRTGAGGPQDTQYF. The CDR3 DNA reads TGTGCCAGCAGAACCGGGGCGGGGGGGCCCCAAGATACGCAGTATTTT. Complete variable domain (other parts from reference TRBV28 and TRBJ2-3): DVKVTQSSRYLVKRTGEKVFLECVQDMDHENMFWYRQDPGLGLRLIYFSYDVKMKEKGDIPEGYSVSREKKERFSLILESASTNQTSMYLCASRTGAGGPQDTQYFGPGTRLTVL.

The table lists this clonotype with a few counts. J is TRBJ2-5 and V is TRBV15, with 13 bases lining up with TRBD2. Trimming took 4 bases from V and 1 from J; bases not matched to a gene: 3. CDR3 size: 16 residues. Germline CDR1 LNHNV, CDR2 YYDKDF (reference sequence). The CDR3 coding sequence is TGTGCCACCAGCAAGTGGACTAGCGGGAGCCAAGAGACCCAGTACTTC. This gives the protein CATSKWTSGSQETQYF. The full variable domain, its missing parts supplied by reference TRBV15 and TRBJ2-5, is DAMVIQNPRYQVTQFGKPVTLSCSQTLNHNVMYWYQQKSSQAPKLLFHYYDKDFNNEADTPDNFQSRRPNTSFCFLDIRSPGLGDTAMYLCATSKWTSGSQETQYFGPGTRLLVL.

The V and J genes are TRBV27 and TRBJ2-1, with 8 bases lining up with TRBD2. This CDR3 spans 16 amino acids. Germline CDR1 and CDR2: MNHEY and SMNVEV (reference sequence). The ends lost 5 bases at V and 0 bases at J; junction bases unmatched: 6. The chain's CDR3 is CASSEPGTSSYNEQFF. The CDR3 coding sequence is TGTGCCAGCAGTGAGCCCGGGACTAGCTCCTACAATGAGCAGTTCTTC.

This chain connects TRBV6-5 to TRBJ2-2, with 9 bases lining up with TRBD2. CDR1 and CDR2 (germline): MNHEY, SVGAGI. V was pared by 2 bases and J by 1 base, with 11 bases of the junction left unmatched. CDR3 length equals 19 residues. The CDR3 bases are TGTGCCAGCAGTTACAGGTTTGGATTAGCGGGAGAGAACACCGGGGAGCTGTTTTTT. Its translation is CASSYRFGLAGENTGELFF.

CDR3: CSGEYNEQFF. The CDR3 DNA is TGCAGCGGGGAGTACAATGAGCAGTTCTTC. The chain links TRBV29-1 to TRBJ2-1; D is perhaps TRBD2 (5 bases). The germline V and J ends were trimmed by 7 bases and 4 bases, with 5 bases remaining between them. The CDR3 spans 10 residues. CDR1 and CDR2 (germline): SQVTM, ANQGSEA.

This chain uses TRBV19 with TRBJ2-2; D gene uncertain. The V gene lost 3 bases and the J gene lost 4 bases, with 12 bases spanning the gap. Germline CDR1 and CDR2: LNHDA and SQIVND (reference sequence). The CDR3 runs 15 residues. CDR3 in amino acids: CASSIKGKGTGELFF. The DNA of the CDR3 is TGTGCCAGTAGTATCAAGGGAAAGGGCACCGGGGAGCTGTTTTTT.

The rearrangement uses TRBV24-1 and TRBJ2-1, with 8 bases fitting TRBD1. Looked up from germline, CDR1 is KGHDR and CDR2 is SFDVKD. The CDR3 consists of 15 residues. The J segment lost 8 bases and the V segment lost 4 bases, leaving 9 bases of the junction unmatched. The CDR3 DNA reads TGTGCCACCAGTGAAGAAGGACAGGGTGTCGATGAGCAGTTCTTC. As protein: CATSEEGQGVDEQFF.

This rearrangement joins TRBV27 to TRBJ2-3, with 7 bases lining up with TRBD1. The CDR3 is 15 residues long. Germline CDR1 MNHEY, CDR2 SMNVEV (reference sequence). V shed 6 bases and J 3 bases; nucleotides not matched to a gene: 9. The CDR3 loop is CASRKGQEVTDTQYF. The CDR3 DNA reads TGTGCCAGCAGGAAAGGACAGGAGGTTACAGATACGCAGTATTTT.

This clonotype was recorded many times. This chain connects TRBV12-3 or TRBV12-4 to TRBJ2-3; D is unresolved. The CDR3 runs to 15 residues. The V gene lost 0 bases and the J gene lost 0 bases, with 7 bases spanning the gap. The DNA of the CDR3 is TGTGCCAGCAGTTTAGCCCTGGGGAGCACAGATACGCAGTATTTT. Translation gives CASSLALGSTDTQYF.

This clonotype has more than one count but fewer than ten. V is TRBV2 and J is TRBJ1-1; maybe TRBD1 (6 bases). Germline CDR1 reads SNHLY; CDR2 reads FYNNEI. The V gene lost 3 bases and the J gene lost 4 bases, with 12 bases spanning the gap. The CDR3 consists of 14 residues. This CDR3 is CASSDSGAGTEAFF. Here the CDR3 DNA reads TGTGCCAGCAGTGATTCGGGGGCTGGCACTGAAGCTTTCTTT.

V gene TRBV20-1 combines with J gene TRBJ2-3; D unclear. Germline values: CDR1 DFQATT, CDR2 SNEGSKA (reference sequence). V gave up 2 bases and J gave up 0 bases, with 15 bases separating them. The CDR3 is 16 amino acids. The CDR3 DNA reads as TGCAGTGCTAGATCATATCAGGCCTCCAGCACAGATACGCAGTATTTT. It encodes CSARSYQASSTDTQYF.

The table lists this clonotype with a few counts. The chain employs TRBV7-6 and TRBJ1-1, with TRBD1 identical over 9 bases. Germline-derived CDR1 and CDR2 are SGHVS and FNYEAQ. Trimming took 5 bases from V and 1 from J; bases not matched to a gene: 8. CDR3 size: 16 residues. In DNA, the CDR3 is TGTGCCAGCAGCGGGAGCTACAGGGGGCCGAACACTGAAGCTTTCTTT. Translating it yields CASSGSYRGPNTEAFF.

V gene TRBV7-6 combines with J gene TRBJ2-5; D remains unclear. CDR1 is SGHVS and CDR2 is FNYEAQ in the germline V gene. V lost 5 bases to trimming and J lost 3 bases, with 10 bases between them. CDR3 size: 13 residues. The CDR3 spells CASSKVPKETQYF. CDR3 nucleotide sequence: TGTGCCAGCAGCAAAGTCCCCAAAGAGACCCAGTACTTC. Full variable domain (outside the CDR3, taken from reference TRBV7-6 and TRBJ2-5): GAGVSQSPRYKVTKRGQDVALRCDPISGHVSLYWYRQALGQGPEFLTYFNYEAQQDKSGLPNDRFSAERPEGSISTLTIQRTEQRDSAMYRCASSKVPKETQYFGPGTRLLVL.